This T cell receptor (beta chain) was sequenced in a study of blood T cell repertoires in COVID-19. Across the whole study: PBMCs, B-cell-depleted T cells, or T cells provided the cDNA or gDNA that made up the material.

Measured with immunoSEQ multiplex PCR; TCRdb has only the in-frame clones, and not every one. The sample has about 480,000 clones, roughly 88% seen once; the top ten hold less than 2%. This clone was seen a few times. Assignments of participants to cohorts depended upon their own reported clinical history. Germline assignment: CDR1 SEHNR and CDR2 FQNEAQ (reference sequence). The CDR3 loop spans 16 amino acids. V lost 5 bases and J lost 0, with 16 bases in between. The receptor was derived from a woman aged 40 to 50 who had recovered from COVID-19. The chain links TRBV7-9 to TRBJ1-1, with a possible D match to TRBD1 (6 bases). The sample was PBMCs or T cells enriched from blood (not recorded which). CDR3 residues: CASSLKGGGLNTEAFF. CDR3 in DNA: TGTGCCAGCAGCCTCAAGGGTGGGGGCCTGAACACTGAAGCTTTCTTT.